This TCR beta chain emerged from a study of blood T cell repertoires in COVID-19. At the level of the study: Samples representing acute and convalescent COVID-19 were sourced from the United States, Italy and Spain. Nucleic acid was either cDNA or gDNA, and it came from T cells, B-cell-depleted T cells, or PBMCs.

Germline V gives CDR1 SGDLS, CDR2 YYNGEE. The CDR3 spans 12 residues. Trimming left V 3 bases short and J 5 bases short, with 9 bases between. In the original processing: Estimated nucleated cell counts came from reference gene primer amplification. Profiling relied on immunoSEQ multiplex PCR, and the TCRdb table lists in-frame clones only, not all of them. V and J calls and clone size are those listed in that table; D and trimming were worked out from the DNA. Of some 240,000 clones in the sample, about nine tenths were seen once. Sequenced material: peripheral blood. This chain connects TRBV9 to TRBJ2-7; a weak D match, TRBD1 (6 bases). This receptor was taken from a man aged 55 to 70 who had recovered from COVID-19. CDR3 bases: TGTGCCAGCAGCGGACAGGAGAACGAGCAGTACTTC. Its protein is CASSGQENEQYF.